A single sample gave rise to the 3 T cell receptor beta chains below, sequenced in a study of T cell changes during pregnancy in multiple sclerosis. TCRdb keeps only in-frame clones here, not all; method: immunoSEQ multiplex PCR. Among approximately 31,000 clones, approximately 90% were seen once, and the ten largest hold 3.5% to 4.5%. The sequenced sample was CD8+ T cells from peripheral blood mononuclear cells, obtained in the second trimester of pregnancy. These receptors were obtained from a female donor with multiple sclerosis, enrolled in a pregnancy study.

V is TRBV7-9 and J is TRBJ2-1, with D perhaps TRBD2 (5 bases). The CDR3 totals 15 residues. With 9 bases removed from V and 8 bases from J, the gap between germline ends came to 23 bases. Germline CDR1 and CDR2: SEHNR and FQNEAQ (reference sequence). Here the CDR3 reads CASTRPLSAGDEQFF. The CDR3 DNA reads as TGTGCCAGTACACGCCCCCTTTCGGCGGGCGATGAGCAGTTCTTC.

The chain has TRBV9 and TRBJ1-3; D is perhaps TRBD1 (6 bases). The V end was cut by 4 bases, the J end by 4 bases, with 15 bases between. CDR1 SGDLS and CDR2 YYNGEE come from the germline V gene. This CDR3 has 15 amino acids. The CDR3 here is CASSFDGTPGNTIYF. DNA of the CDR3: TGTGCCAGCAGCTTCGACGGGACACCCGGAAACACCATATATTTT.

The V and J genes are TRBV4-1 and TRBJ1-2; no firm D call. Trimming removed 2 bases at V and 0 bases at J, with 10 bases between. Germline assignment: CDR1 MGHRA and CDR2 YSYEKL. The CDR3 is made up of 15 amino acids. CDR3 loop: CASSQSQLPNYGYTF. CDR3 bases: TGCGCCAGCAGCCAATCACAGCTCCCTAACTATGGCTACACCTTC.